These 16 T cell receptor beta chains share one sample of origin, sequenced in a study of patients and donors after allogeneic stem cell transplantation. TCRdb reprocessed the RT-PCR reads via MiXCR and lists one record per CDR3 protein. Among approximately 160,000 distinct CDR3 sequences listed, approximately 24% were seen once. Sample: blood, either unsorted or a sorted T cell fraction (not recorded which). The receptors shown here come from a human donor who was either an allogeneic HSCT recipient or a stem cell or donor lymphocyte infusion donor (not recorded which). It is not recorded whose cells these are; they may come from a transplant donor.

V usage is TRBV9 and J usage is TRBJ2-3, with 7 bases lining up with TRBD2. With 4 bases clipped from V and 2 bases from J, the junction kept 13 bases outside the gene matches. The CDR3 has 17 residues. Germline V gives CDR1 SGDLS, CDR2 YYNGEE. In DNA, the CDR3 is TGTGCCAGCAGCCCGAGGGGAGGGCTGGGGACCACAGATACGCAGTATTTT. This encodes CASSPRGGLGTTDTQYF. The full variable domain, its missing parts supplied by reference TRBV9 and TRBJ2-3, is DSGVTQTPKHLITATGQRVTLRCSPRSGDLSVYWYQQSLDQGLQFLIQYYNGEERAKGNILERFSAQQFPDLHSELNLSSLELGDSALYFCASSPRGGLGTTDTQYFGPGTRLTVL.

This clonotype was counted between two and nine times. The rearrangement joins TRBV11-3 to TRBJ1-6; TRBD1 matches at 9 bases. The germline gives CDR1 SGHNT, CDR2 YENEEA. The CDR3 has 13 residues. Trimming removed 5 bases from V and 10 bases from J; junction bases left unmatched: 3. CDR3 residues: CASSRTGESPLHF. In DNA, the CDR3 is TGTGCCAGCAGCCGGACAGGGGAATCACCCCTCCACTTT.

The rearrangement links TRBV7-2 to TRBJ1-1, with a weak D call TRBD1 (6 bases). Trimming took off 5 bases at V and 0 bases at J, with 13 bases between the two ends. Germline CDR1 and CDR2: SGHTA and FQGNSA. The CDR3 has 15 amino acids. CDR3 loop: CASSIMTGMNTEAFF. The CDR3 DNA reads as TGTGCCAGCAGCATCATGACAGGTATGAACACTGAAGCTTTCTTT.

The V call is TRBV12-3 or TRBV12-4, the J call TRBJ2-3; the D call may be TRBD1 or TRBD2 (6 bases each). With 4 bases removed from V and 4 bases from J, the gap between germline ends came to 18 bases. The CDR3 runs to 16 residues. The CDR3 spells CASSSRGPQIADTQYF. Here the CDR3 DNA reads TGTGCCAGCAGTTCCCGGGGGCCTCAGATAGCAGATACGCAGTATTTT.

This clonotype was detected only a few times. The V and J genes are TRBV3-1 and TRBJ1-3; D call uncertain. The CDR3 contains 13 residues. The germline gives CDR1 LGHDT, CDR2 YNNKEL (reference sequence). The V gene lost 11 bases and the J gene lost 0 bases, with 11 bases spanning the gap. For the CDR3, the DNA is TGTGCCGCCGCAGATCTCTCTGGAAACACCATATATTTT. Its protein is CAAADLSGNTIYF.

This sequence joins TRBV6-5 and TRBJ1-1, with TRBD1 as a possible D gene (5 bases). V was cut by 5 bases and J by 11 bases, with 18 bases left in between. This CDR3 has 13 amino acids. Germline CDR1 is MNHEY and CDR2 is SVGAGI. This chain's CDR3 is CASSPIPGGSAFF. For the CDR3, the DNA is TGTGCCAGCAGTCCAATCCCCGGGGGGTCGGCTTTCTTT.

This rearrangement joins TRBV20-1 to TRBJ1-5; 7 bases agree with TRBD1. Germline assignment: CDR1 DFQATT and CDR2 SNEGSKA (reference sequence). CDR3 length equals 15 residues. V gave up 2 bases and J gave up 2 bases; unmatched junction bases: 6. CDR3 region: CSARYRGRGNQPQHF. CDR3 nucleotides: TGCAGTGCTAGATACAGGGGCCGGGGCAATCAGCCCCAGCATTTT.

The gene calls are TRBV4-3 and TRBJ2-7, with 8 nucleotides matching TRBD1. V lost 2 bases and J lost 3; bases outside the gene matches: 3. The length of the CDR3 is 14 residues. Germline CDR1 and CDR2: LGHNA and YSLEER. CDR3 in amino acids: CASSQRTGLYEQYF. The CDR3 nucleotides read TGCGCCAGCAGCCAACGGACAGGGCTCTACGAGCAGTACTTC.

V and J are TRBV6-2 or TRBV6-3 and TRBJ2-7; D not resolved. The V gene lost 4 bases and the J gene lost 4 bases, with 11 bases spanning the gap. This CDR3 contains 13 residues. In germline, CDR1 is MNHEY, CDR2 SVGEGT. CDR3 in amino acids: CASSSVRIYEQYF. As DNA, the CDR3 is TGTGCCAGCAGTTCTGTCAGGATATACGAGCAGTACTTC.

This clonotype was observed a handful of times. The chain joins TRBV6-5 to TRBJ1-6, with no clear D. Germline CDR1 is MNHEY and CDR2 is SVGAGI. Deletions cut 0 bases from V and 7 bases from J, with 13 bases between. The CDR3 spans 16 residues. The CDR3 sequence: CASSYSDSAVNSPLHF. CDR3 in DNA: TGTGCCAGCAGTTACTCGGACTCAGCCGTGAATTCACCCCTCCACTTT.

The J gene is TRBJ1-3, the V gene TRBV7-2; D gene ambiguous. The ends were cut back, 5 bases at V and 0 bases at J, with 11 bases in the middle. The germline CDR1 and CDR2 sequences are SGHTA and FQGNSA. CDR3 size: 15 residues. In DNA form, the CDR3 reads TGTGCCAGCAGCCTAAAAGTCTTCTCTGGAAACACCATATATTTT. It codes for CASSLKVFSGNTIYF.

The rearrangement joins TRBV20-1 to TRBJ2-1; tentatively, D is TRBD2 (6 bases). The CDR3 is made up of 16 amino acids. CDR1 DFQATT and CDR2 SNEGSKA come from the germline V gene (reference sequence). Trimming took 0 bases from V and 0 from J, leaving 12 bases between them. As DNA, the CDR3 is TGCAGTGCTAGAGAGTGGGGGGAAAGCTCCTACAATGAGCAGTTCTTC. Its translation: CSAREWGESSYNEQFF.

This clonotype was found many times. The rearrangement uses TRBV3-1 and TRBJ1-5; D may be TRBD1 (6 bases). There are 16 residues in the CDR3. Germline V gives CDR1 LGHDT, CDR2 YNNKEL (reference sequence). Deletions cut 1 base from V and 9 bases from J, with 19 bases between. DNA for the CDR3: TGTGCCAGCAGCCAAGCCGGACAGTTCCCCCAGGGGCCCCAGCATTTT. This encodes CASSQAGQFPQGPQHF.

The rearrangement joins TRBV29-1 to TRBJ1-5; 8 bases are a match to TRBD1. This CDR3 has 13 residues. J gave up 6 bases and V 7 bases, and 8 bases lay outside the gene matches. Germline-derived CDR1 and CDR2 are SQVTM and ANQGSEA. In nucleotides, the CDR3 is TGCAGCGCCCTGGACAGGGAGGGTCAGCCCCAGCATTTT. Protein product: CSALDREGQPQHF. Full variable domain (missing parts from reference TRBV29-1 and TRBJ1-5): SAVISQKPSRDICQRGTSLTIQCQVDSQVTMMFWYRQQPGQSLTLIATANQGSEATYESGFVIDKFPISRPNLTFSTLTVSNMSPEDSSIYLCSALDREGQPQHFGDGTRLSIL.

This clonotype was detected a few times. The chain uses TRBV27 and TRBJ1-1, with 9 bases aligning to TRBD1. This CDR3 has 15 residues. The J segment lost 3 bases and the V segment lost 5 bases, leaving 7 bases of the junction unmatched. From germline, CDR1 is MNHEY and CDR2 SMNVEV (reference sequence). CDR3 loop: CASSLDRGADTEAFF. In DNA, the CDR3 is TGTGCCAGCAGTCTGGACAGGGGCGCCGACACTGAAGCTTTCTTT.

This clonotype has a count of ten or more. The V and J genes are TRBV19 and TRBJ1-5, with TRBD1 matching over 9 bases. Germline V gene lookup returns CDR1 LNHDA and CDR2 SQIVND (reference sequence). V lost 6 bases and J lost 3; bases outside the gene matches: 6. This CDR3 spans 15 amino acids. The CDR3 DNA is TGTGCCAGTAGCGAGGGACAGGGCTACAATCAGCCCCAGCATTTT. This gives the protein CASSEGQGYNQPQHF.